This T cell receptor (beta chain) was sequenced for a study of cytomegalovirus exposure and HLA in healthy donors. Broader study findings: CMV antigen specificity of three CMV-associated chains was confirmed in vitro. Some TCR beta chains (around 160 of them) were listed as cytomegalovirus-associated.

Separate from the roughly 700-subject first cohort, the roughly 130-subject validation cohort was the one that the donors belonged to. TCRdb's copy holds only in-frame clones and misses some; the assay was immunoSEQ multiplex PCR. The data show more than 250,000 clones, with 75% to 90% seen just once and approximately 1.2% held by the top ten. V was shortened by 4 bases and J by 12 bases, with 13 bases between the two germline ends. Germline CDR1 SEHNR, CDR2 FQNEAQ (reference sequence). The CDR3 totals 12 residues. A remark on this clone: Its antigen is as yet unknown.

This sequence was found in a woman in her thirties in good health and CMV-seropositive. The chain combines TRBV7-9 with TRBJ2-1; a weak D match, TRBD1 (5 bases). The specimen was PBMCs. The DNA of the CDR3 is TGTGCCAGCAGCTCCGAAACAGGTGGGCAGTTCTTC. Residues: CASSSETGGQFF.